A selection of T cell receptor beta chains follows, all from one sample in a study of T cells after posttransplantation cyclophosphamide. Here immunoSEQ multiplex PCR was the method, and the copy in TCRdb shows in-frame clones only, minus some. The sample carries 20,000 to 25,000 clones, 80% to 90% recorded once. The material was PBMCs, obtained after allogeneic stem cell transplant with posttransplant cyclophosphamide. These receptors originate from a female patient aged 30-39 years who received an allogeneic stem cell transplant from an unrelated donor, was CMV-positive, and had no GVHD. These T cells may partly come from the graft donor. The CDR3 runs from the conserved cysteine through the conserved F or W. Size tells how often a clone was seen (once, few, many) or the class of an expanded clone, and some rows leave it out.

clone_size | v_call | cdr3_aa
NA | TRBV6-5 | CASSASGTGRGTIYF
NA | TRBV4-1 | CASSQETGRAYEQYF
NA | TRBV6-1 | CASSESGSYEYF
once | TRBV27 | CASSSPGGLRF
NA | TRBV4-2 | CASSQDPYGLNTEAFF
NA | TRBV28 | CATRTGGYQPQHF
NA | TRBV6-1 | CASSETSLFF
NA | TRBV10-1 | CASSGTRGTVYEQYF
NA | TRBV25-1 | CASRSDRGRNNSPLHF
few | TRBV6-5 | CASGIQGSGNTIYF
once | TRBV2 | CASSGQGGKTQYF
NA | TRBV5-5 | CASSFRDRRSLSLPLHF
NA | TRBV18 | CASSPLAGTLDTQYF
NA | TRBV28 | CASSEPSRTDTQYF
NA | TRBV2 | CASSEVGQLF
NA | TRBV5-1 | CASSLVQGDYGYTF
NA | TRBV4-2 | CASSQVVGGAKVTDTQYF